Below are 17 T cell receptor beta chains sequenced from a single sample in a study of T-cell memory formation after mild COVID-19. TCRdb ran MiXCR on the 5' RACE reads and lists one entry per CDR3 protein. This table has about 82,000 distinct CDR3 sequences, 9.5% to 15% appearing once. The material sequenced was PBMCs or a T cell subset sorted from them (not recorded which). The receptors come from a man younger than 35 who had mild COVID-19 (a few samples of this study predate the infection). Cell type and time point are not known.

This clonotype was detected a few times. The chain links TRBV7-6 to TRBJ2-2; TRBD1 is a possible D gene (5 bases). The CDR3 extends over 16 amino acids. Germline V gene sequence: CDR1 SGHVS, CDR2 FNYEAQ. Trimming stripped 3 bases from V and 4 bases from J, with 15 bases between. The CDR3 reads CASSLGPSTGTGELFF. The CDR3 DNA reads TGTGCCAGCAGCTTGGGGCCTAGTACCGGCACCGGGGAGCTGTTTTTT.

V usage is TRBV4-1 and J usage is TRBJ1-2; D is undetermined. The V gene's germline CDR1 is MGHRA and CDR2 YSYEKL. The V end lost 0 bases, the J end lost 8 bases, and 16 bases lay between the germline ends. This CDR3 comprises 15 residues. CDR3: CASSQEFPSMIGYTF. The CDR3, as DNA: TGCGCCAGCAGCCAAGAATTCCCAAGTATGATCGGCTACACCTTC.

The V call is TRBV4-1, the J call TRBJ1-2; D is unclear. The CDR3 length is 15 residues. CDR1 MGHRA and CDR2 YSYEKL come from the germline V gene. V lost 0 bases to trimming and J lost 4 bases, with 12 bases between them. CDR3 DNA: TGCGCCAGCAGCCAAGATGGCACAGCTCGCTATGGCTACACCTTC. Its translation: CASSQDGTARYGYTF.

The rearrangement joins TRBV25-1 to TRBJ1-6; weak D call: TRBD1 (5 bases). Germline lookup yields CDR1 MGHDK and CDR2 SYGVNS. The V and J ends lost 2 bases and 2 bases respectively, with 10 bases between them. The CDR3 runs to 16 residues. The CDR3 bases are TGTGCCAGCAGTGAAAGCAGGGTGACCTATAATTCACCCCTCCACTTT. Translated, it gives CASSESRVTYNSPLHF.

The sample holds a few counts of this clonotype. V is TRBV29-1 and J is TRBJ2-1, with 10 bases that match TRBD1. Germline-derived CDR1 and CDR2 are SQVTM and ANQGSEA. The CDR3 consists of 15 residues. V was pared by 2 bases and J by 8 bases, with 9 bases of the junction left unmatched. The CDR3 nucleotides read TGCAGCGTTGAACCGCCCGGGACAGGGGTACATGAGCAGTTCTTC. It is translated as CSVEPPGTGVHEQFF.

Only a few counts were recorded for this clonotype. The V and J genes are TRBV19 and TRBJ2-1; 10 bases line up with TRBD1. Germline CDR1 LNHDA, CDR2 SQIVND (reference sequence). The CDR3 consists of 12 residues. Trimming removed 9 bases from V and 7 bases from J; junction bases left unmatched: 3. The CDR3 loop is CASRQGANEQFF. CDR3 bases: TGTGCCAGCAGACAGGGGGCGAATGAGCAGTTCTTC.

This clonotype was observed a handful of times. The chain links TRBV7-6 to TRBJ2-1; TRBD2 agrees at 12 bases. Germline loops: CDR1 SGHVS, CDR2 FNYEAQ. Trimming removed 4 bases from V and 7 bases from J; junction bases left unmatched: 8. The CDR3 is made up of 16 amino acids. CDR3 residues: CASSSLAGGRRNEQFF. Written as DNA, the CDR3 is TGTGCCAGCAGCTCTCTAGCGGGGGGGCGAAGAAATGAGCAGTTCTTC.

This clonotype has only a few counts. V usage is TRBV7-9 and J usage is TRBJ1-1, with D possibly TRBD1 on 5 matching bases. Trimming removed 8 bases from V and 0 bases from J, with 16 bases in between. The CDR3 runs 15 residues. Germline CDR1 and CDR2: SEHNR and FQNEAQ (reference sequence). CDR3 sequence: CASVPVGGVNTEAFF. CDR3 nucleotides: TGTGCCAGCGTCCCCGTCGGGGGAGTGAACACTGAAGCTTTCTTT.

This clonotype showed up just a few times. The rearrangement joins TRBV7-9 to TRBJ1-1, with TRBD1 identical over 8 bases. V was pared by 2 bases and J by 6 bases, with 11 bases of the junction left unmatched. The CDR3 covers 16 residues. CDR1 and CDR2 from the germline V gene are SEHNR and FQNEAQ (reference sequence). The chain's CDR3 is CASSLPVAGGLSEAFF. The CDR3 DNA is TGTGCCAGCAGCTTACCGGTGGCAGGGGGCTTATCTGAAGCTTTCTTT.

The chain employs TRBV20-1 and TRBJ1-2; no firm D call. The CDR3 has 12 residues. With 1 base removed from V and 2 bases from J, the gap between germline ends came to 5 bases. Germline CDR1 reads DFQATT; CDR2 reads SNEGSKA (reference sequence). CDR3 in amino acids: CSARAGNYGYTF. The CDR3 DNA reads as TGCAGTGCTAGAGCTGGAAACTATGGCTACACCTTC.

This clonotype was seen ten or more times. The V gene is TRBV6-5, the J gene TRBJ2-7; maybe TRBD1 (6 bases). V lost 5 bases to trimming and J lost 1 base, with 18 bases between them. Germline CDR1 is MNHEY and CDR2 is SVGAGI. The CDR3 is made up of 16 amino acids. In DNA, the CDR3 is TGTGCCAGCAGTGAGGGACGGGCGCAGGGGTCCTACGAGCAGTACGTC. Amino acid sequence: CASSEGRAQGSYEQYV.

This clonotype appeared many times. J is TRBJ2-7 and V is TRBV12-3 or TRBV12-4; a possible D gene is TRBD1 (5 bases). The CDR3 has 13 amino acids. The V end lost 5 bases, the J end lost 1 base, and 9 bases lay between the germline ends. CDR3 DNA sequence: TGTGCCAGCAGTCATAAGGGGTCCTACGAGCAGTACTTC. Residues: CASSHKGSYEQYF.

The rearrangement links TRBV12-3 or TRBV12-4 to TRBJ2-7; either TRBD1 or TRBD2 may supply D (5 bases each). The CDR3 consists of 14 residues. Trimming stripped 6 bases from V and 3 bases from J, with 15 bases between. The CDR3 loop reads CASSQGPEFYEQYV. CDR3 in DNA: TGTGCCAGCAGCCAGGGACCCGAATTCTACGAGCAGTACGTC.

This clonotype was seen at least ten times. The gene calls are TRBV20-1 and TRBJ2-5; D is undetermined. Trimming took off 1 base at V and 5 bases at J, with 2 bases between the two ends. The CDR3 contains 10 residues. Germline CDR1 is DFQATT and CDR2 is SNEGSKA (reference sequence). The CDR3 DNA reads as TGCAGTGCTAGAGGGGAGACCCAGTACTTC. This translates into CSARGETQYF.

This chain connects TRBV5-1 to TRBJ2-1, with 8 bases matching TRBD1. The ends lost 7 bases at V and 5 bases at J; junction bases unmatched: 11. Germline-derived CDR1 and CDR2 are SGHRS and YFSETQ. This CDR3 comprises 15 residues. This CDR3 is CASGLNRGFNNEQFF. The CDR3 DNA reads as TGCGCCAGCGGACTAAACAGGGGGTTTAACAATGAGCAGTTCTTC.

In nucleotides, the CDR3 is TGTGCCAGCAACTGGGCCGTTAGCACAGATACGCAGTATTTT. Its protein product is CASNWAVSTDTQYF. The J gene is TRBJ2-3, the V gene TRBV2; D is uncertain. Trimming took 7 bases from V and 0 from J, leaving 11 bases between them. There are 14 residues in the CDR3. Per the germline V gene, CDR1 is SNHLY and CDR2 is FYNNEI.

The table lists this clonotype with a few counts. CDR3 loop: CASSQTRTSGGRPQETQYF. CDR3 in DNA: TGTGCCAGCAGCCAAACACGGACTAGCGGGGGGCGACCCCAAGAGACCCAGTACTTC. The chain employs TRBV7-8 and TRBJ2-5, with 14 bases lining up with TRBD2. The CDR3 is 19 residues long. The junction had 12 bases not matched to a gene; V was cut back by 5 bases and J by 1 base. Germline CDR1 reads SGHVS; CDR2 reads FQNEAQ.